The text below deals with one TCR beta chain. This entry belongs to a study of human CD8 memory T cell subsets. Libraries targeted TCR beta using 5' RACE with UMIs. TCRdb re-called the 5' RACE reads; one entry per CDR3 protein, DNA not given. The sample includes around 10,000 distinct CDR3 sequences. Duplicate roughly 160,000-cell vials of sorted CD8+ T cells per subset supplied the RNA. The CDR3 loop spans 17 amino acids. Germline V gene sequence: CDR1 MNHEY, CDR2 SVGAGI. The chain uses TRBV6-5 and TRBJ2-7; TCRdb's D call of TRBD2 is untestable without DNA. The sequence was collected from a human donor in good health. What was sequenced was CD8+ stem-like memory T cells (TSCM and TCM) sorted from PBMCs. Described subset: stem-like memory CD8 T cells (TSTEM), CCR7+ PD-1- TIGIT-. The CDR3 here is CASSYSFSEVGGYEQYF.